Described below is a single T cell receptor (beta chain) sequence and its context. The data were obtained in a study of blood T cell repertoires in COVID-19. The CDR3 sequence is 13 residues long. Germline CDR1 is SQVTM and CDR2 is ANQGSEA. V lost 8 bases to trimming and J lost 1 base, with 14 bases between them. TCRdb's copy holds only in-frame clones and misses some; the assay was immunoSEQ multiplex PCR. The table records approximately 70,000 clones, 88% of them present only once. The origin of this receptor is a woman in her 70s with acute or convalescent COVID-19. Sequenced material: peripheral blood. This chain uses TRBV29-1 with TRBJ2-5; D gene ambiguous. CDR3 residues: CSSVLIPQETQYF. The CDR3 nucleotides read TGCAGCAGTGTACTAATACCCCAAGAGACCCAGTACTTC.